This T cell receptor beta chain was recorded in a study of cytomegalovirus exposure and HLA in healthy donors. General study results and limits: Previously analyzed data showed that most TCR beta V segments were productive at a frequency of about 87% or about 30%. HLA allele associations emerged for 17,000 or so TCR beta sequences in a later analysis, at 0.05 false discovery rate.

With respect to this clone: What it binds is unknown.

The length of the CDR3 is 14 residues. Per the germline V gene, CDR1 is SGHRS and CDR2 is YFSETQ. V lost 4 bases and J lost 4; bases outside the gene matches: 4. PCR primers comprised 60 Vbeta and 13 Jbeta primers. How the authors handled the data: In a later analysis, about 11 million of 83 million or so unique beta chains occurred in at least two donors. The repertoire was sequenced with immunoSEQ multiplex PCR; TCRdb's copy has only in-frame clones and lacks some. That table supplies the V and J calls and clone size; D and trimming were determined from the DNA. The sample contains some 180,000 clones, about 77% of which appear only once.

This sequence joins TRBV5-1 and TRBJ2-1; TRBD1 matches at 8 bases. This receptor was obtained from a female donor in good health and CMV-seronegative. The sequenced sample was PBMCs. The CDR3 bases are TGCGCCAGCAGCAGTACAGGGGGGTACAATGAGCAGTTCTTC. As protein: CASSSTGGYNEQFF.